A selection of T cell receptor beta chains follows, all from one sample in a study of radiation and T cells in renal cell carcinoma. The protocol was immunoSEQ multiplex PCR, while the TCRdb copy is restricted to in-frame clones and leaves out a portion. Among 95,000 or so clones listed, 75% to 90% were seen once. The sample here was blood, taken from a patient whose treatment included radiotherapy and nephrectomy. The source is a man in his forties or fifties with renal cell carcinoma. Each CDR3 is given with its conserved first and last residue. A D gene is named only where the DNA matches it firmly. Clone size is not always given. Where it is, it says once, few, many or a class for expanded clones.

j_call,d_call,v_call,clone_size,cdr3_nt,cdr3_aa
TRBJ2-5,NA,TRBV12-5,NA,TGTGCTAGTGGCGGGCGAGGGGCAGAGACCCAGTACTTC,CASGGRGAETQYF
TRBJ1-2,NA,TRBV7-5,NA,TGTGCCAGAAGCCTAGGAATGGTGAGGGACTATGGCTACACCTTC,CARSLGMVRDYGYTF
TRBJ1-2,NA,TRBV7-9,NA,TGTGCCAGCAGTGGGCGGGAGTCCCCTAACTATGGCTACACCTTC,CASSGRESPNYGYTF
TRBJ1-1,NA,TRBV29-1,NA,TGCAGCGTTGAAAAATTTGGGGAAGGAGCTTTCTTT,CSVEKFGEGAFF
TRBJ2-7,NA,TRBV5-1,once,TGCGCCAGCAGCTTGGGTGCAGCTGGGACCTACGAGCAGTACTTC,CASSLGAAGTYEQYF
TRBJ2-3,NA,TRBV10-3,NA,TGTGCCATCAGTGCTCCGGGGGGCCTGGCAGATACGCAGTATTTT,CAISAPGGLADTQYF
TRBJ1-2,NA,TRBV19,NA,TGTGCCAGTAGTATAGATTTTGGTAGCTCCTTCGGCTACACCTTC,CASSIDFGSSFGYTF
TRBJ1-1,NA,TRBV14,NA,TGTGCCAGCAGCGCAGACAGCTGGTACACTGAAGCTTTCTTT,CASSADSWYTEAFF
TRBJ1-1,NA,TRBV4-2,NA,TGTGCCAGCAGCCAACCGGACCCGAACACTGAAGCTTTCTTT,CASSQPDPNTEAFF
TRBJ1-1,TRBD1,TRBV11-3,NA,TGTGCCAGCAGCCCAGGGACAGGGGCGACGAACACTGAAGCTTTCTTT,CASSPGTGATNTEAFF
TRBJ2-6,NA,TRBV9,NA,TGTGCCAGCAGCGTAGTAGGGTCTGGGGCCAACGTCCTGACTTTC,CASSVVGSGANVLTF
TRBJ1-2,NA,TRBV29-1,NA,TGCAGCGTTGCGGGCGGCAGGGAGGCTAACTATGGCTACACCTTC,CSVAGGREANYGYTF
TRBJ1-2,NA,TRBV6-5,NA,TGTGCCAGCGTAACATCGTTAGAAGCTAACTATGGCTACACCTTC,CASVTSLEANYGYTF
TRBJ2-7,TRBD1,TRBV12-5,NA,TGTGCTAGTGGTTCCGGGACAGGAGACTACGAGCAGTACTTC,CASGSGTGDYEQYF
TRBJ2-1,NA,TRBV30,NA,TGTGCCTGGAGTATTGGACATCAAGGAAATCAGTTCTTC,CAWSIGHQGNQFF
TRBJ2-7,NA,TRBV2,NA,TGTGCCAGCAGTTATTTGAACGAGCAGTACTTC,CASSYLNEQYF
TRBJ1-1,NA,TRBV27,NA,TGTGCCAGCAGTTTAAAGGGAGTACTCCAGAACACTGAAGCTTTCTTT,CASSLKGVLQNTEAFF
TRBJ2-3,NA,TRBV27,NA,TGTGCCAGCAGTTTAACGCCTAGCACAGATACGCAGTATTTT,CASSLTPSTDTQYF
TRBJ2-4,NA,TRBV6-5,NA,TGTGCCAGCAGTCTTTCCAGACAAAACTCAAACATTCAGTACTTC,CASSLSRQNSNIQYF
TRBJ1-1,NA,TRBV20-1,NA,TGCAGTGCTAGACACGACAGGCAAGCTTTCTTT,CSARHDRQAFF
TRBJ2-1,NA,TRBV9,NA,TGTGCCAGCAGCGTAACCCCTCGGGGCAATGAGCAGTTCTTC,CASSVTPRGNEQFF